Here is one TCR beta chain with its context. Assay used: immunoSEQ multiplex PCR; TCRdb lists only in-frame clones, some missing. The sample records approximately 2.5 million clones, over 85% being singletons. V dropped 2 bases and J dropped 5 bases, with 7 bases sitting between them. The CDR3 extends over 13 amino acids. Germline V CDR1 and CDR2: SGHRS, YFSETQ. This entry comes from a study of shared clonotypes between healthy human individuals. The source is a man aged 18-30 years in good health. The genes are TRBV5-1 and TRBJ1-4; D unresolved. Sequenced sample: naive CD4+ T cells sorted from blood. Subset in this sample: CD45RA+ positively selected. This CDR3 reads CASSFDINEKLFF. CDR3 coding DNA: TGCGCCAGCAGCTTTGACATAAATGAAAAACTGTTTTTT.